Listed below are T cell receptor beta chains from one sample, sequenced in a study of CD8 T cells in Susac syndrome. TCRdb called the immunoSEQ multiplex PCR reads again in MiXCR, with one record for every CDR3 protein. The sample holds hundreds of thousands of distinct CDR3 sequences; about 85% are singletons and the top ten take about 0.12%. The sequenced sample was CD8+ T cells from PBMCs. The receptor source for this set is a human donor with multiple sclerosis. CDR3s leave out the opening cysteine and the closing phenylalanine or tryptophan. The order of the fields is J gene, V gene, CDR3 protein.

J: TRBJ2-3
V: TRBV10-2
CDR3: ASSESRLAGAETQY

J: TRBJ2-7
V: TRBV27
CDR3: ASSLSPSASYEQY

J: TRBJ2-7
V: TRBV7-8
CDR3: ASSPQAGEGYEQY

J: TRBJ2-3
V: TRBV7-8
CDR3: ASKVGTDTQY

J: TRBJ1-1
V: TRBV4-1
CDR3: ASSQGGLNTEAF

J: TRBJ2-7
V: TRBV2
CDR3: ASSGGLAVYEQY

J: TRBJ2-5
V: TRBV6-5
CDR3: ASSSLGGQGKETQY

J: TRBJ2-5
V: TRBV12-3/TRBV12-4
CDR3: ASSAPTSGRERETQY

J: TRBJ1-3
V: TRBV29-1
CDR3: SVEGGSSGNTIY

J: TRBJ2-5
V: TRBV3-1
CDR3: ASSQVWDRGGETQY

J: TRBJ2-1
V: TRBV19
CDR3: ASSIGPGLAGTWDEQF

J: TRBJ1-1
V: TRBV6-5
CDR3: ASSYSGAGEAF

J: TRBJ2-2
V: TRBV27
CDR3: ASRMGVGELF

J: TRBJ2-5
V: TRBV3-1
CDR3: ASSQDGGETQY

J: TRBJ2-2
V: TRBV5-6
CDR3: ASSFGLVRTGELF

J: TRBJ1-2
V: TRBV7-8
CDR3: ASSSLASGHGYT

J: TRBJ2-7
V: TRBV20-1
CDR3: SARDETGLTAYEQY

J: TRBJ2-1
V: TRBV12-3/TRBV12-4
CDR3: ASRIEAGDEQF

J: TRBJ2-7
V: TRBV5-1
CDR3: ASSLFRRGLYEQY

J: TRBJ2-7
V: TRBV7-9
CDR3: ASSLESDEQY

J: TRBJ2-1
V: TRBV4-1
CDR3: ASSLRTGTVAGSNEQF

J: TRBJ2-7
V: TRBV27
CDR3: ASSLSGVRYYEQY

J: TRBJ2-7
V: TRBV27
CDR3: ASSSPSRFGYEQY

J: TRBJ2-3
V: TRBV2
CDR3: ASSEAIWEPSTDTQY

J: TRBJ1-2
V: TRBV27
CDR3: ASSTTSTGSYGYT

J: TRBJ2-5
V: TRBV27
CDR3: ASSLRQGAIQETQY

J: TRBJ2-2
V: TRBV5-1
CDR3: ASSFGTGGELF

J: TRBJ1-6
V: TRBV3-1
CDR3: ASSHRGYGQGAFFNSPLH

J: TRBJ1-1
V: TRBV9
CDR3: ASSVGDRGSGTEAF

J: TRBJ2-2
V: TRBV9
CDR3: ASSVAVAETGELF

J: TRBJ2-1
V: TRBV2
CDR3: AQPGREYNEQF

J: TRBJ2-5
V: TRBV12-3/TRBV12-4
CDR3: ASTMGETQY

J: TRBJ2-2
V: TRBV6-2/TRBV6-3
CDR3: ASSLLYMGIKAGELF

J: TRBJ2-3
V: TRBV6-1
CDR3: ATGSSGRAVWDPDTQY

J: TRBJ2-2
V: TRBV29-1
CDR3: SVIRAGELF

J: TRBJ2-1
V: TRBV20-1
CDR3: SASGRENNEQF

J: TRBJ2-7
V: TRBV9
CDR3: ASSVGGTHSYEQY

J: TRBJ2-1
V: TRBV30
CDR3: GGQGSNEQF

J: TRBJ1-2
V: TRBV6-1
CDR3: ASTRGIFYGYT